This T cell receptor beta chain was identified during a study of T cells in Graves' hyperthyroidism and ophthalmopathy. This clonotype was counted many times. The CDR3 has 17 residues. Germline CDR1 reads MDHEN; CDR2 reads SYDVKM. V gave up 5 bases and J gave up 4 bases, with 20 bases separating them. Amplified regions were TCR beta CDR3 sequences from RNA transcripts. Researchers ran a first-round RT-PCR on the TCR CDR3 using the HTBI primer set. MiXCR, applied by TCRdb to the multiplex PCR reads, yields one record per CDR3 protein. The sample has under 700,000 distinct CDR3 sequences, 16% seen once. This TCR came from a woman in her late teens or twenties with Graves' hyperthyroidism. V gene TRBV28 combines with J gene TRBJ2-2, with no clear D. Sequenced: blood. The DNA for the CDR3 is TGTGCCAGCAGTGTTCCCTCCTTGATAGTTGTCACCGGGGAGCTGTTTTTT. Translated: CASSVPSLIVVTGELFF. The entire variable domain, with the rest obtained from reference TRBV28 and TRBJ2-2, is as follows: DVKVTQSSRYLVKRTGEKVFLECVQDMDHENMFWYRQDPGLGLRLIYFSYDVKMKEKGDIPEGYSVSREKKERFSLILESASTNQTSMYLCASSVPSLIVVTGELFFGEGSRLTVL.